A single sample is the source of the 2 T cell receptor beta chains below, sequenced in a study of CD8+ T cells in alopecia areata. Sequencing relied on a cDNA template that was reverse transcribed from extracted RNA. Sequenced by immunoSEQ multiplex PCR; TCRdb stores in-frame clones only, minus some. The sample presents about 110,000 clones, none singletons. Material: lesional skin. These receptors all stem from a C3H/HeJ mouse with alopecia areata. For the strain, the MHC haplotype given is H2-k.

This clone appeared a few times. Genes here carry mouse names. CDR3 DNA (partial): TGTGCCAGCACCAGGACTGGGGGGAGTGCAGAA. It is translated as CASTRTGGSAE. The whole CDR3 protein reads CASTRTGGSAETLYF. J is TRBJ2-3 and V is TRBV19; 11 positions agree with TRBD2. The read falls 4 residues short of the CDR3 end, and the missing part is taken from the germline J gene. Germline V gene sequence: CDR1 FNHDT, CDR2 SITEND (reference sequence). The CDR3 consists of 15 residues. V trimming: 6 bases; J trimming: 0 bases; junction bases outside the gene matches: 3.

Comments on this clone: Gene and germline names: mouse. The read gets to within 4 residues of the CDR3 end, and the germline J gene fills in the rest. The J gene is TRBJ2-5, the V gene TRBV13-3; the match to TRBD1 covers 9 bases. The CDR3 loop spans 14 amino acids. CDR1 is NNHDY, CDR2 SYVADS, per germline. The CDR3: CASSARTGVDTQYF. Partial CDR3 DNA: TGTGCCAGCAGTGCCCGGACAGGGGTAGAC.